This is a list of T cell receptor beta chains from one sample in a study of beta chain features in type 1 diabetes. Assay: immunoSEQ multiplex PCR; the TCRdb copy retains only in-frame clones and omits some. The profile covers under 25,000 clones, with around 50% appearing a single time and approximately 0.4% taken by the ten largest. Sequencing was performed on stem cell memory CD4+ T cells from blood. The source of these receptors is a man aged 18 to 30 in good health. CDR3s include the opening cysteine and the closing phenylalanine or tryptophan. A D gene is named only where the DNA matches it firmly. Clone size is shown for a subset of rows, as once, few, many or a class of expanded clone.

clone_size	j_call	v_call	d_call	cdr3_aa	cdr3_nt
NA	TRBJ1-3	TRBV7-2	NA	CASSLGRSGNTIYF	TGTGCCAGCAGCTTAGGGCGGTCTGGAAACACCATATATTTT
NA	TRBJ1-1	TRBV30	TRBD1	CAWRGGQGAFTEAFF	TGTGCCTGGAGGGGTGGACAGGGGGCTTTCACTGAAGCTTTCTTT
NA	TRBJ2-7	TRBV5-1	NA	CASSFSSDEQYF	TGCGCCAGCAGCTTTTCGTCGGACGAGCAGTACTTC
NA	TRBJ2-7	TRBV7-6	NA	CASSLRGTSPNEQYF	TGTGCCAGCAGCCTCCGGGGGACGAGTCCGAACGAGCAGTACTTC
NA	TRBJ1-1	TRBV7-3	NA	CASSLYVNTEAFF	TGTGCCAGCAGCTTATATGTGAACACTGAAGCTTTCTTT
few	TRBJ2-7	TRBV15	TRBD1	CATSRAGDRAF	TGTGCCACCAGCAGAGCTGGGGACAGAGCCTTC
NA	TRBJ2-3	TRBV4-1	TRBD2	CASSQDRGPTSGGYADTQYF	TGCGCCAGCAGCCAAGATAGGGGCCCGACTAGCGGTGGCTACGCAGATACGCAGTATTTT
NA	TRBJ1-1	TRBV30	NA	CAWRLGGSRAFF	TGTGCCTGGAGGTTGGGGGGGTCCCGGGCTTTCTTT
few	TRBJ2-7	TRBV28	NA	CASSLAASYEQYF	TGTGCCAGCAGCCTGGCAGCGAGCTACGAGCAGTACTTC
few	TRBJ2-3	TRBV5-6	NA	CASSWGHSTDTQYF	TGTGCCAGCAGCTGGGGACATTCCACAGATACGCAGTATTTT
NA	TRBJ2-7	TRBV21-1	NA	CASSLRAGGYEQYF	TGTGCCAGCAGCCTTCGGGCAGGGGGCTACGAGCAGTACTTC
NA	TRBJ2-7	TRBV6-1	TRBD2	CASRRDSGGPAEQYF	TGTGCCAGCCGCAGAGATAGCGGGGGCCCCGCCGAGCAGTACTTC
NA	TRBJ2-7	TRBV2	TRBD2	CAKQTSGRYEQYF	TGTGCCAAACAAACTAGCGGGAGGTACGAGCAGTACTTC
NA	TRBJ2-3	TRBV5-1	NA	CASSLGPVSDTQYF	TGCGCCAGCAGCTTGGGTCCGGTGTCAGATACGCAGTATTTT
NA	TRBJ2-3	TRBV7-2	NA	CASSLAFGRGLGNTQYF	TGTGCCAGCAGCTTAGCGTTTGGGCGGGGGCTAGGGAATACGCAGTATTTT
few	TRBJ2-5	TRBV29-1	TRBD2	CSVLAGRGETQYF	TGCAGCGTTCTAGCGGGGAGGGGGGAGACCCAGTACTTC
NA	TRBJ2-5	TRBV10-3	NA	CAISVDRGLEETQYF	TGTGCCATCAGTGTAGACAGAGGCCTGGAAGAGACCCAGTACTTC
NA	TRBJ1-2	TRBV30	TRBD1	CAWANADREGYTF	TGTGCCTGGGCTAACGCGGACAGGGAAGGCTACACCTTC
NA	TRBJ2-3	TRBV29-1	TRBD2	CSVQLAGGDTDTQYF	TGCAGCGTTCAACTAGCGGGGGGGGACACAGATACGCAGTATTTT
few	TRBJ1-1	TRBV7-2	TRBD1	CASSQDRATEAFF	TGTGCCAGCAGCCAGGACAGGGCCACTGAAGCTTTCTTT
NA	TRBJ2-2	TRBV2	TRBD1	CASKSIEQGPRELFF	TGTGCCAGCAAATCAATCGAACAGGGGCCCAGGGAGCTGTTTTTT
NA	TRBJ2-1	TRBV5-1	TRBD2	CASSLVLGGGRYNEQFF	TGCGCCAGCAGCTTGGTGCTGGGCGGGGGTCGATACAATGAGCAGTTCTTC
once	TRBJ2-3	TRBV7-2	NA	CASSLDGVRIPADTQYF	TGTGCCAGCAGCTTAGATGGCGTGAGGATCCCAGCAGATACGCAGTATTTT
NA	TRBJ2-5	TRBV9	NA	CASSVWGRGDETQYF	TGTGCCAGCAGCGTATGGGGCAGGGGTGACGAGACCCAGTACTTC
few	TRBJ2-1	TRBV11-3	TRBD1	CASSLAVFGTGGPEQFF	TGTGCCAGCAGCTTGGCCGTTTTCGGGACAGGGGGCCCTGAGCAGTTCTTC
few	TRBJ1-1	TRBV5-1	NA	CASSLRHPNTEAFF	TGCGCCAGCAGCTTAAGACACCCGAACACTGAAGCTTTCTTT
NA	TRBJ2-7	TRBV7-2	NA	CASSHTWEQYF	TGTGCCAGCAGCCATACTTGGGAGCAGTACTTC
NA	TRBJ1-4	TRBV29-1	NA	CSVGLLDEKLFF	TGCAGCGTGGGACTCCTAGACGAAAAACTGTTTTTT
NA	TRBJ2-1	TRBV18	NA	CASSPRGDKSSHNEQFF	TGTGCCAGCTCACCCCGAGGGGACAAGTCGTCGCACAATGAGCAGTTCTTC
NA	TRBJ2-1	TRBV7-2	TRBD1	CASSRDRGRGYNEQFF	TGTGCCAGCAGCAGAGACAGGGGAAGAGGATACAATGAGCAGTTCTTC
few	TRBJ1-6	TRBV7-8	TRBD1	CASSSGTGLYNSPLHF	TGTGCCAGCAGCTCCGGGACAGGGCTCTATAATTCACCCCTCCACTTT
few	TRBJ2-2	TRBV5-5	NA	CASSSNRLTGELFF	TGTGCCAGCAGCTCTAACAGGTTGACCGGGGAGCTGTTTTTT
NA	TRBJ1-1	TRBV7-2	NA	CASSSRRGPPGVTEAFF	TGTGCCAGCAGCTCGCGCCGGGGACCCCCAGGGGTTACTGAAGCTTTCTTT
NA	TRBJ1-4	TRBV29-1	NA	CSVEGQGGSEKLFF	TGCAGCGTTGAAGGGCAGGGAGGGAGCGAAAAACTGTTTTTT
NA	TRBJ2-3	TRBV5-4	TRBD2	CASSRPSGEATDTQYF	TGTGCCAGCAGCCGCCCTAGCGGGGAGGCCACAGATACGCAGTATTTT
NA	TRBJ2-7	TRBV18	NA	CVSSTDRISYEQYF	TGTGTCAGCTCAACGGACAGAATATCCTACGAGCAGTACTTC
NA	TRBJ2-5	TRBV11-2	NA	CASSLGQGETQYF	TGTGCCAGCAGCTTGGGGCAGGGGGAGACCCAGTACTTC
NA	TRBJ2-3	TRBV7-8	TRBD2	CASSRGGGDSTDTQYF	TGTGCCAGCAGCCGGGGCGGGGGGGATAGCACAGATACGCAGTATTTT
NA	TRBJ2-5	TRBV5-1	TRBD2	CASSPGLAGTGETQYF	TGCGCCAGCAGCCCCGGACTAGCGGGCACGGGAGAGACCCAGTACTTC
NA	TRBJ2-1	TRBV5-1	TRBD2	CASSLAPSGGAFEQFF	TGCGCCAGCAGCTTGGCCCCTAGCGGGGGGGCCTTTGAGCAGTTCTTC
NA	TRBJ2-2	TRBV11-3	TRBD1	CASNRDRNTGELFF	TGTGCCAGCAACCGGGACAGGAACACCGGGGAGCTGTTTTTT
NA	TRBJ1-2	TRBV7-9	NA	CASSLSAGLNYGYTF	TGTGCCAGCAGCTTAAGCGCAGGGCTTAACTATGGCTACACCTTC
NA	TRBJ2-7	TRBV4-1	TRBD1	CASSQEGTGGIYEQYF	TGCGCCAGCAGCCAAGAAGGGACAGGGGGAATCTACGAGCAGTACTTC
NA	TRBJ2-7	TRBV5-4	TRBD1	CASSRTNRGIDEQYF	TGTGCCAGCAGTCGTACCAACAGGGGCATCGACGAGCAGTACTTC
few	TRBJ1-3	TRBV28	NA	CASSLYSGATGNTIYF	TGTGCCAGCAGTTTATATTCAGGGGCGACTGGAAACACCATATATTTT
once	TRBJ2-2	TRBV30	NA	CAWSVGVTGELFF	TGTGCCTGGAGTGTAGGAGTCACCGGGGAGCTGTTTTTT
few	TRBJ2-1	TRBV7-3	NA	CASSPSARANEQFF	TGTGCCAGCAGCCCGTCCGCCAGGGCCAATGAGCAGTTCTTC
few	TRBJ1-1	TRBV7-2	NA	CASSLVTQGEAFF	TGTGCCAGCAGCTTAGTAACGCAGGGTGAAGCTTTCTTT
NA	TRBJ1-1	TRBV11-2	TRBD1	CASSLDRGPWAFF	TGTGCCAGCAGCTTAGATAGGGGGCCATGGGCTTTCTTT
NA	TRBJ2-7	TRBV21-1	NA	CASGNLPGQRSYEQYF	TGTGCCAGCGGGAATCTCCCGGGACAGCGTTCCTACGAGCAGTACTTC
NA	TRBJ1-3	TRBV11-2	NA	CASSSLQGTGNTIYF	TGTGCCAGCAGCTCGCTACAGGGCACTGGAAACACCATATATTTT
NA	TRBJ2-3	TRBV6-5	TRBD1	CASSYSTGGDTQYF	TGTGCCAGCAGTTACTCGACAGGGGGTGATACGCAGTATTTT
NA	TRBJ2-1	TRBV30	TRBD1	CAWETGGLYYGLERRGKQFF	TGTGCCTGGGAAACAGGGGGCCTTTATTATGGACTAGAGCGCAGGGGGAAGCAGTTCTTC
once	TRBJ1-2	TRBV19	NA	CASKRDGLAGGFYGYTF	TGTGCCAGTAAAAGGGACGGGCTGGCCGGGGGTTTCTATGGCTACACCTTC
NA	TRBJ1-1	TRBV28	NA	CATGRNTEAFF	TGTGCCACCGGGAGGAACACTGAAGCTTTCTTT